This T cell receptor beta chain is drawn from a study of tumor and adjacent non-tumor tissue in lung cancer (dated by TCRdb to 2016 to 2019). Concerning the study at large: Patients with adenocarcinoma (12), squamous cell carcinoma (2) and small cell lung cancer (1) were included in the cohort. The 15 enrolled patients, of whom some ten were men and 5 were women, were aged 31 to 76 years and were diagnosed with TNM stage I to III disease. Sequencing produced 125,075,908 productive TCRbeta reads in total, an average of about 4.2 million reads per sample. The study compared bulk TCRbeta repertoires from lung tumor tissue and matched distant non-tumor lung tissue of around 14 lung cancer patients. For each patient, one tumor sample and one normal lung sample were taken, giving under 35 paired specimens that underwent TCRbeta CDR3 sequencing. Summary of the overall study and its limitations: Younger patients had significantly higher TCR diversity, and higher tumor TCR diversity was associated with shorter overall and disease-free survival. Only roughly 14 patients were in the cohort, and the authors stated that larger samples and more detailed clinical data are needed. Neither the sequencing platform nor unique molecular identifiers are named or mentioned anywhere in the methods. In normal lung, the top 100 clones accounted for a significantly larger cumulative share of the repertoire than in tumor tissue. Peripheral blood was not sequenced, so blood TCRbeta repertoires were not examined in the lung cancer patients of the study. Tumor tissue showed significantly higher TCR diversity (inverse Simpson) than normal lung tissue, at around 450 vs 150 (P = 0.0075, Mann-Whitney U test).

This clonotype was detected once. This receptor's antigen is unknown. No much larger clonotype is one base removed from it; base qualities were not supplied. A read on its own is weak evidence. Receptor amplification or capture employed multiplex PCR. This sample was sequenced with an Illumina HiSeq 2500. TCRbeta libraries were built by three rounds of nested PCR using primers (Table S4), following protocols modified from ARM-PCR. Before sequencing, PCR products of 200-500 bp were cut from the gel and purified using the QIAquick gel extraction kit. The study's processing was this. Reads were cleaned using Trimmomatic, were merged into complete CDR3 sequences using FLASH, and were assigned to V(D)J germline segments using MiTCR. Clonal diversity was computed as the inverse Simpson's index with VDJtools. In-frame sequences lacking a premature stop codon were counted as productive reads. TCRdb cleaned the public reads at Q25 with fastp, built clones with MiXCR and kept in-frame beta chains. When rows share a CDR3 protein, they turn into one entry using the most common DNA and genes. The authors' filters were not applied to this entry. This sample lists 90,000 to 100,000 distinct CDR3 sequences; around three quarters were detected once. The ten largest account for less than 40% of the sample.

The CDR3 spans 18 residues, from the cysteine through the phenylalanine. Of the read, only the CDR3 DNA is kept; its 54 bases are in frame from base 1. CDR1 and CDR2 are read off the germline V gene as LGHNA and YNFKEQ. At the junction V is shortened by 2 bases and J by 15 bases; bases outside the gene matches: 23. RNA was isolated from bulk, unsorted tissue, and RNA quality was assessed with a NanoDrop ND-1000 and an Agilent 2100. Distant non-tumor tissue taken more than 3 cm from the tumor edge was used as the normal lung sample. Donors were newly diagnosed lung cancer patients admitted for thoracic surgery in China between August and November 2014, without prior chemotherapy. Anyone who had undergone radiotherapy or chemotherapy before, or who had another cancer at the same time, was left out of the study. Surgical tissue pieces of 1-2 cm3 were preserved in RNAlater solution and were kept at -80 degrees C until use.

Recombination linked TRBV4-2 to TRBJ2-1, with 9 bases aligning to TRBD2. The origin of this receptor is a man aged 55 to 70 with small cell lung cancer. Sequences were obtained from distant non-tumor lung tissue. The CDR3 is CASSQCPPLAGNLAVRFF. The nucleotide sequence is TGTGCCAGCAGCCAATGTCCCCCTCTAGCGGGAAATCTAGCAGTGAGGTTCTTC.